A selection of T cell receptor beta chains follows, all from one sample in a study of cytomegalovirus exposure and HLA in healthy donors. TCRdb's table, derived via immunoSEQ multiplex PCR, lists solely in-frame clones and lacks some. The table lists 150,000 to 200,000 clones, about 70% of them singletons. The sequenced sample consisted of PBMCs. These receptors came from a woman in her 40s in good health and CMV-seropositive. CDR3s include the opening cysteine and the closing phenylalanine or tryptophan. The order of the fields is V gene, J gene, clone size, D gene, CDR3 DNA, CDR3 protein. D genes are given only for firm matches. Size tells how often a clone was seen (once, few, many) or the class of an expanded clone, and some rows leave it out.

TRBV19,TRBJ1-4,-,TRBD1,TGTGCCAGTAGTAGAGACAGGGGATCTAATGAAAAACTGTTTTTT,CASSRDRGSNEKLFF
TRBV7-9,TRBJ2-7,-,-,TGTGCCAGCACGGTTGGGGCTTCCTACGAGCAGTACTTC,CASTVGASYEQYF
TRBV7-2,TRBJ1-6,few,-,TGTGCCAGCAGGATCCCCCCAGGTTCACCCCTCCACTTT,CASRIPPGSPLHF
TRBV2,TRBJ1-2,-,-,TGTGCCAGCAGCGTTTCGGCAGGCAGAGGGCAGGGCTACACCTTC,CASSVSAGRGQGYTF
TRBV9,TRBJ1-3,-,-,TGTGCCAGCAGCTACAGTTCCTCTGGAAACACCATATATTTT,CASSYSSSGNTIYF
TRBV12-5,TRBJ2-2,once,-,TGTGCTAGTGGTTTGCTAGTGCGGGGCGGCACCGGGGAGCTGTTTTTT,CASGLLVRGGTGELFF
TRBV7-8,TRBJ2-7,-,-,TGTGCCAGCAGCTTACAGGGACTTGTTTACGAGCAGTACTTC,CASSLQGLVYEQYF
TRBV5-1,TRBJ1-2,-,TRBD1,TGCGCCAGCAGCTCGATACCAGGGACAGAGCATGGCTACACCTTC,CASSSIPGTEHGYTF
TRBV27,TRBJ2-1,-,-,TGTGCCAGCAGTTTAGCGCTCGGACTACATAATGAGCAGTTCTTC,CASSLALGLHNEQFF
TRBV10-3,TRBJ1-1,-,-,TGTGCCATCGCTATACCGGGGGGGAACACTGAAGCTTTCTTT,CAIAIPGGNTEAFF
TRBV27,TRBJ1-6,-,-,TGTGCCAGCAGCCAAGGGGTGACCCAAAAAAATTCACCCCTCCACTTT,CASSQGVTQKNSPLHF
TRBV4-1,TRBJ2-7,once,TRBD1,TGCGCCAGCAGCCAAGGAAGAAGGACAGGGGGGTACGAGCAGTACTTC,CASSQGRRTGGYEQYF
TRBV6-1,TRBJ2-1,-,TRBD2,TGTGCCAGCAGTGAAGCCCTGCGGGGGGGCCGGGATGAGCAGTTCTTC,CASSEALRGGRDEQFF
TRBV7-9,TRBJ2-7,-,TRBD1,TGTGCCAGCAGCTCGCGGGACAGGGACTCCTACGAGCAGTACTTC,CASSSRDRDSYEQYF
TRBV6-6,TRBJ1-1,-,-,TGTGCCAGCAGTTACGGGGGGAGTAGGAACACTGAAGCTTTCTTT,CASSYGGSRNTEAFF
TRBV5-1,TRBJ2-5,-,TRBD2,TGCGCCAGCAGCTTGGCTCCGGGAGGGCAAGAGACCCAGTACTTC,CASSLAPGGQETQYF
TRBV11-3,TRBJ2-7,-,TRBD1,TGTGCCAGCAGCATACCGGGACAGGTCTACGAGCAGTACTTC,CASSIPGQVYEQYF
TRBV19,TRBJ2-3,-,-,TGTGCCAGTAGTATGGGGGGGCCTTCCGATACGCAGTATTTT,CASSMGGPSDTQYF
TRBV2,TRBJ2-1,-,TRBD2,TGTGCCAGCAGTGATAGCGGGGGCCCCTCCTACAATGAGCAGTTCTTC,CASSDSGGPSYNEQFF
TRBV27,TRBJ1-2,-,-,TGTGCCAGCAGGGAACCCCTGGGCTTCGATGGCTACACCTTC,CASREPLGFDGYTF
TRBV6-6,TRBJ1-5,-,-,TGTGCCAGCAAACAGGGCAATCAGCCCCAGCATTTT,CASKQGNQPQHF
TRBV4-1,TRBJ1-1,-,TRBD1,TGCGCCAGCAGCCAGCCGGGGACAGTGAACACTGAAGCTTTCTTT,CASSQPGTVNTEAFF
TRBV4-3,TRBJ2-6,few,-,TGCGCCAGCAGCCAAGAGTTACCTCGGACAGCTGGGGCCAACGTCCTGACTTTC,CASSQELPRTAGANVLTF
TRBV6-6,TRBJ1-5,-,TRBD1,TGTGCCAGCAGACCCACAGGGGGGAACAATCAGCCCCAGAATTTT,CASRPTGGNNQPQNF
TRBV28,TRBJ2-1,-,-,TGTGCCAGCAGTCCCCACAGGGATTTGGGGAATGAGCAGTTCTTC,CASSPHRDLGNEQFF
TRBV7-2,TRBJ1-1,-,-,TGTGCCAGCAGCTTAGTGGGAGGGAGACAGCCCCGGGAAGCTTTCTTT,CASSLVGGRQPREAFF
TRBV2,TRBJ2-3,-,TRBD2,TGTGCCAGCAGTGGACCAGCGGGAGGGGTTGCAGATACGCAGTATTTT,CASSGPAGGVADTQYF
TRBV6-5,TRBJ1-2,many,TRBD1,TGTGCCAGCAGCCGTGACAGGGTGCGGGGCTACACCTTC,CASSRDRVRGYTF
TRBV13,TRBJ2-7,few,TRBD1,TGTGCCAGCAGCTTCTCCCGGACAGGGGGGGGCGAGCAGTACTTC,CASSFSRTGGGEQYF
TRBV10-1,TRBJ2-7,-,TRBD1,TGCGCCAGCAAACTTCCGGGACAGGTGTCCTACGAGCAGTACTTC,CASKLPGQVSYEQYF
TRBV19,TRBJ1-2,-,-,TGTGCCAGTAGGCCGCAGGGATCCTTTTATGGCTACACCTTC,CASRPQGSFYGYTF
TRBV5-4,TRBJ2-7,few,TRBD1,TGTGCCAGCAGCTTAAGGGGACAGTTCTACGAGCAGTACTTC,CASSLRGQFYEQYF
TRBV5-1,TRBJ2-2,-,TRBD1,TGCGCCAGCAGCTTCGAAGTCGGGACAGGCGGGGAGCTGTTTTTT,CASSFEVGTGGELFF
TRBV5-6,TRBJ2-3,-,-,TGTGCCAGCAGCCCGGGATGGGGGGAAATAGATACGCAGTATTTT,CASSPGWGEIDTQYF
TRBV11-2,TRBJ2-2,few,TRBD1,TGTGCCAGCAGCTCACAGGGGGCCGGGGAGCTGTTTTTT,CASSSQGAGELFF
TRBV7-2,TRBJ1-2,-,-,TGTGCCAGCAGCTTAGATGCGGATAATTATGGCTACACCTTC,CASSLDADNYGYTF
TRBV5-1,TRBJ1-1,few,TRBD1,TGCGCCAGCAGCAACCAGGGACAGGGAAACACTGAAGCTTTCTTT,CASSNQGQGNTEAFF
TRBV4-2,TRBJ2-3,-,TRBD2,TGTGCCAGCAGCCAAGTACTAGCGACTACAGATACGCAGTATTTT,CASSQVLATTDTQYF
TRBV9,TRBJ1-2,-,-,TGTGCCAGCAGCGTAGCAGGTCCATTGGCGGGGGGCTACACCTTC,CASSVAGPLAGGYTF
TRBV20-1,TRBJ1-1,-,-,TGCAGTGCCTCTTCGAACACTGAAGCTTTCTTT,CSASSNTEAFF
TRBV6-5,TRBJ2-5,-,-,TGTGCCAGCAGTTACGGCCTCAAGGCGAAGGAGCAGTACTTC,CASSYGLKAKEQYF
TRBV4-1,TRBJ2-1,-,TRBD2,TGCGCCAGCAGCCCAATCAGCGGGAGTCGATACAATGAGCAGTTCTTC,CASSPISGSRYNEQFF
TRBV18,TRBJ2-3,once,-,TGTGCCAGCTCACCGAGCGGGCCCGGCACAGATACGCAGTATTTT,CASSPSGPGTDTQYF
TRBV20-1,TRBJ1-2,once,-,TGCAGTGCCGCAGCTAACTATGGCTACACCTTC,CSAAANYGYTF
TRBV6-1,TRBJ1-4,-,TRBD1,TGTGCCAGCAGTGAGATGATCCGGGACAGTAATGAAAAACTGTTTTTT,CASSEMIRDSNEKLFF
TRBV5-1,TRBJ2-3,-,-,TGCGCCAGCAGCTTAGACAACACAGATACGCAGTATTTT,CASSLDNTDTQYF
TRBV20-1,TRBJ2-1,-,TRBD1,TGCATGACAGGGGGAGGGGGTCGCCAGTTCTTC,CMTGGGGRQFF
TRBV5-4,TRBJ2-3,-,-,TGTGCCAGCAGCTTGGTTAGCGCGAGCACAGATACGCAGTATTTT,CASSLVSASTDTQYF
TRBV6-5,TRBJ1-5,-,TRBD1,TGTGCCAGCAGCTTGGACAGGCGCAATCAGCCCCAGCATTTT,CASSLDRRNQPQHF
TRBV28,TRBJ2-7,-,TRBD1,TGTGCCAGCATTGCAGGACAGGGGACTTCTCGAAGCTCCTACGAGCAGTACTTC,CASIAGQGTSRSSYEQYF
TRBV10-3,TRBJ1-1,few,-,TGTGCCATCAGTCCGGACAGCAACACTGAAGCTTTCTTT,CAISPDSNTEAFF
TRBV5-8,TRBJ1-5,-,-,TGTGCCAGCAATAGCGGGGACGGAAGCAATCAGCCCCAGCATTTT,CASNSGDGSNQPQHF
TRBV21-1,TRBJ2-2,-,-,TGTGCCAGCATCTTGCAATCGGGACTAGCTGCGACCGGGGAGCTGTTTTTT,CASILQSGLAATGELFF
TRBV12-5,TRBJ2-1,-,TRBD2,TGTGCTAGTGGGAAACTAGCGGAGACTCTACTGACCTACAATGAGCAGTTCTTC,CASGKLAETLLTYNEQFF
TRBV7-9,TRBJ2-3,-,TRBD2,TGTGCCAGCCAGCGGGAGAACACAGATACGCAGTATTTT,CASQRENTDTQYF